Presented here are 10 T cell receptor beta chains from one specimen sequenced in a study of blood T cell repertoires in COVID-19. Assay: immunoSEQ multiplex PCR; the TCRdb copy retains only in-frame clones and omits some. The sample records 35,000 to 50,000 clones, roughly 70% being singletons. The sequencing input was peripheral blood. All receptors come from a man older than 75 with acute or convalescent COVID-19.

The chain carries TRBV7-9 and TRBJ2-7; TRBD2 agrees at 9 bases. Germline V gene data show CDR1 as SEHNR and CDR2 as FQNEAQ (reference sequence). The ends lost 3 bases at V and 9 bases at J; junction bases unmatched: 9. This CDR3 has 14 amino acids. CDR3 in amino acids: CASSLAGGSHAQYF. The CDR3 region has the DNA TGTGCCAGCAGCTTGGCGGGAGGGTCCCATGCGCAGTACTTC.

Only one count was recorded for this clone. Other DNA sequences from this sample encode an identical CDR3 as well. J is TRBJ2-2 and V is TRBV6-5; 7 positions match TRBD1. J gave up 6 bases and V 6 bases, and 4 bases lay outside the gene matches. There are 13 residues in the CDR3. CDR1 MNHEY and CDR2 SVGAGI come from the germline V gene. CDR3 in amino acids: CASSLQGAGELFF. As DNA, the CDR3 is TGTGCCAGCAGCCTGCAGGGGGCCGGGGAGCTGTTTTTT.

This clone was seen only a few times. The V and J genes are TRBV2 and TRBJ2-3; 9 nucleotides match TRBD2. The CDR3 length is 15 residues. The J segment lost 9 bases and the V segment lost 2 bases, leaving 9 bases of the junction unmatched. Per the germline V gene, CDR1 is SNHLY and CDR2 is FYNNEI. In DNA form, the CDR3 reads TGTGCCAGCAGTGAACGGCGGGAGGGCTTTTACACGCAGTATTTT. Its protein is CASSERREGFYTQYF. The full variable domain, with the rest looked up from reference TRBV2 and TRBJ2-3, is EPEVTQTPSHQVTQMGQEVILRCVPISNHLYFYWYRQILGQKVEFLVSFYNNEISEKSEIFDDQFSVERPDGSNFTLKIRSTKLEDSAMYFCASSERREGFYTQYFGPGTRLTVL.

V and J are TRBV28 and TRBJ1-1; 8 bases fit TRBD1. Germline V gene lookup returns CDR1 MDHEN and CDR2 SYDVKM. The ends lost 5 bases at V and 4 bases at J; junction bases unmatched: 9. The length of the CDR3 is 15 residues. For the CDR3, the DNA is TGTGCCAGCAGTCGCTCCGGACAGGGAACCACTGAAGCTTTCTTT. It translates to CASSRSGQGTTEAFF.

This chain connects TRBV21-1 to TRBJ2-3; the D call of TRBD2 is as the table states it, not checked on the DNA. TRBV21-1 is designated a pseudogene. The CDR3 sequence is 16 residues long. CDR3 nucleotide sequence: TGTGCCAGCAGCAAAGGGACTAGCGGGACGGCAGATACGCAGTATTTT. Encoded protein: CASSKGTSGTADTQYF.

V is TRBV4-2 and J is TRBJ1-5, with TRBD1 matching 9 bases. The CDR3 consists of 15 residues. V lost 0 bases to trimming and J lost 6 bases; unmatched junction nucleotides: 3. The germline gives CDR1 LGHNA, CDR2 YNFKEQ. CDR3 sequence reads: CASSQDGQGSQPQHF. For the CDR3, the DNA is TGTGCCAGCAGCCAAGATGGACAGGGGAGTCAGCCCCAGCATTTT.

The chain joins TRBV18 to TRBJ2-1, with D maybe TRBD1 (6 bases). V dropped 6 bases and J dropped 4 bases, with 10 bases sitting between them. This CDR3 is 13 amino acids long. CDR1 is KGHSH and CDR2 is LQKENI in the germline V gene. In DNA form, the CDR3 reads TGTGCCAGCTCCCGGGGACAATACAATGAGCAGTTCTTC. Its protein product is CASSRGQYNEQFF. Complete variable domain (other parts from reference TRBV18 and TRBJ2-1): NAGVMQNPRHLVRRRGQEARLRCSPMKGHSHVYWYRQLPEEGLKFMVYLQKENIIDESGMPKERFSAEFPKEGPSILRIQQVVRGDSAAYFCASSRGQYNEQFFGPGTRLTVL.

This clone was detected only once. The chain uses TRBV18 and TRBJ1-1; TRBD1 is a possible D gene (6 bases). V lost 6 bases, J lost 1 base, and 12 bases lay in between. This CDR3 has 14 amino acids. Germline CDR1 reads KGHSH; CDR2 reads LQKENI. This chain's CDR3 is CASSHREGNTEAFF. Written as DNA, the CDR3 is TGTGCCAGCTCCCACAGGGAGGGGAACACTGAAGCTTTCTTT. The variable domain in full, with the rest retrieved from reference TRBV18 and TRBJ1-1, is NAGVMQNPRHLVRRRGQEARLRCSPMKGHSHVYWYRQLPEEGLKFMVYLQKENIIDESGMPKERFSAEFPKEGPSILRIQQVVRGDSAAYFCASSHREGNTEAFFGQGTRLTVV.

As DNA, the CDR3 is TGTGCCAGCACCAAAAGGGGACTAGCGGGAGGGGGGGACATTCAGTACTTC. Its translation is CASTKRGLAGGGDIQYF. The chain carries TRBV27 and TRBJ2-4, with 16 positions matching TRBD2. This CDR3 comprises 17 residues. J lost 8 bases, V lost 7 bases, and 11 bases had no gene match. In germline, CDR1 is MNHEY, CDR2 SMNVEV (reference sequence).

The rearrangement joins TRBV7-6 to TRBJ2-3, with 7 bases matching TRBD1. There are 14 residues in the CDR3. CDR1 and CDR2 (germline): SGHVS, FNYEAQ. V dropped 7 bases and J dropped 4; count of bases not matched to a gene: 8. The DNA for the CDR3 is TGTGCCAGCACCGAAAGACAGGGCCCAGATACGCAGTATTTT. Protein: CASTERQGPDTQYF.